This is a list of T cell receptor beta chains from one sample in a study of response to subunit inactivated influenza vaccine. TCRdb processed the RT-PCR reads anew with MiXCR; each CDR3 protein has one entry. The sample lists about 240,000 distinct CDR3 sequences; less than 15% were seen once. Sample: non-naive T cells sorted from PBMCs, taken roughly 2 weeks before vaccination. The receptors shown here come from a man aged 45-65 years who received an inactivated influenza vaccine. Each CDR3 is given with its conserved first and last residue. A D gene is named only where the DNA matches it firmly. Not all rows give a size; the values are once, few, many and, for expanded clones, a class.

TRBV4-2	TRBJ2-3	NA	NA	TGTGCCAGCAGCCAAGAACTACGGAGAGATACGCAGTATTTT	CASSQELRRDTQYF
TRBV6-1	TRBJ2-5	TRBD2	NA	TGTGCCAGCAGTGAATTCGGACTAGCGGGAGGACTCTCGACAGAGACCCAGTACTTC	CASSEFGLAGGLSTETQYF
TRBV7-2	TRBJ2-1	NA	few	TGTGCCAGCAGACAGGGGCGGGATTCCTACAATGAGCAGTTCTTC	CASRQGRDSYNEQFF
TRBV2	TRBJ2-3	NA	NA	TGTGCCAGCATGCGGGGCACAGATACGCAGTATTTT	CASMRGTDTQYF
TRBV7-2	TRBJ1-2	NA	many	TGTGCCAGCACCGGGTCGATTAACTATGGCTACACCTTC	CASTGSINYGYTF
TRBV12-3/TRBV12-4	TRBJ1-6	NA	medium-sized	TGTGCCAGCAGTTCGGGCTCCAGCTCCTATAATTCACCCCTCCACTTT	CASSSGSSSYNSPLHF
TRBV7-8	TRBJ2-1	NA	few	TGTGCCAGCAGCTTAGCATATGAGCAGTTCTTC	CASSLAYEQFF
TRBV5-1	TRBJ1-1	NA	many	TGCGCCAGCAGCTTGGATTTGAACACTGAAGCTTTCTTT	CASSLDLNTEAFF
TRBV10-2	TRBJ2-1	NA	few	TGCGCCAGCAGTGAGGGACTCCACTCCTACAATGAGCAGTTCTTC	CASSEGLHSYNEQFF
TRBV4-2	TRBJ2-1	NA	few	TGTGCCAGCAGCCCTAAGGGGGAAGCGGGACAGACGTCGGGAGAGCAGTTCTTC	CASSPKGEAGQTSGEQFF
TRBV4-2	TRBJ2-3	TRBD2	NA	TGTGCCAGCAGCCGAGGGACTAGCGGGGGGCTTGGCACAGATACGCAGTATTTT	CASSRGTSGGLGTDTQYF
TRBV12-3/TRBV12-4	TRBJ2-6	NA	many	TGTGCCAGCAGTTCTCCGGGACACCTCTCTGGGGCCAACGTCCTGACTTTC	CASSSPGHLSGANVLTF
TRBV12-3/TRBV12-4	TRBJ1-2	TRBD1	NA	TGTGCCAGCAGTTTGACAGGGGACTATAGCTACACCTTC	CASSLTGDYSYTF
TRBV5-1	TRBJ2-2	NA	many	TGCGCCAGCAGCCTCCGGGACATCCACACCGGGGAGCTGTTTTTT	CASSLRDIHTGELFF
TRBV20-1	TRBJ1-5	NA	few	TGCAGTGCTCTCCAGGGTAGCGGCAATCAGCCCCAGCATTTT	CSALQGSGNQPQHF
TRBV12-3/TRBV12-4	TRBJ2-2	TRBD2	few	TGTGCCAGCAGGAAGGCGGGAGCCGTCGGGGAGCTGTTTTTT	CASRKAGAVGELFF
TRBV6-1	TRBJ2-5	TRBD1	NA	TGTGCCAGCAGTCCTCGTTGGACAGGGGAAGGGGAGACCCAGTACTTC	CASSPRWTGEGETQYF
TRBV20-1	TRBJ2-1	TRBD2	many	TGCAGTGCCCAAAGCGGGGGGACCCTAGATGAGCAGTTCTTC	CSAQSGGTLDEQFF
TRBV13	TRBJ2-3	TRBD2	many	TGTGCCAGCAGCTTTACTAGCGTTGATACGCAGTATTTT	CASSFTSVDTQYF
TRBV7-6	TRBJ2-1	TRBD2	few	TGTGCCAGCAGCTTAGAGGTCCTAGCGGGATACAATGAGCAGTTCTTC	CASSLEVLAGYNEQFF
TRBV5-1	TRBJ1-3	NA	NA	TGCGCCAGCAGCTTGGCCGACAGCCGCTCTGGAAACACCATATATTTT	CASSLADSRSGNTIYF
TRBV2	TRBJ2-1	NA	few	TGTGCCAGCAGTGAAACAGGGAGTGGTGAGCAGTTCTTC	CASSETGSGEQFF
TRBV3-1	TRBJ2-2	NA	many	TGTGCCAGCAGCCAGGACGGAAGGACCGGGGAGCTGTTTTTT	CASSQDGRTGELFF
TRBV3-1	TRBJ1-1	NA	NA	TGTGCCAGCAGCCAGGGGAGTGGGGTCACTGAAGCTTTCTTT	CASSQGSGVTEAFF
TRBV15	TRBJ2-1	NA	many	TGTGCCACCAGCAGGCTGTACGATGAGCAGTTCTTC	CATSRLYDEQFF
TRBV6-5	TRBJ2-1	TRBD1	many	TGTGCCAGCAGTTTTCTGGGACAGGGGGCCGTCAATGAGCAGTTCTTC	CASSFLGQGAVNEQFF
TRBV24-1	TRBJ2-3	TRBD1	NA	TGTGCCACCAGTGATCCCCTGACAGGGGGCGGCACAGATACGCAGTATTTT	CATSDPLTGGGTDTQYF
TRBV6-6	TRBJ2-7	NA	few	TGTGCCAGCGGACATAAGCCAACCTCCGAGCAGTACTTC	CASGHKPTSEQYF
TRBV7-2	TRBJ2-5	NA	NA	TGTGCCAGCAGCTTCAGGGGTATGGAAGAGACCCAGTACTTC	CASSFRGMEETQYF
TRBV28	TRBJ1-2	NA	NA	TGTGCCAGCAGCGACCTCAGGGGAGTTGGCTACACCTTC	CASSDLRGVGYTF
TRBV2	TRBJ2-1	NA	few	TGTGCCAGCAGATATAACAATGAGCAGTTCTTC	CASRYNNEQFF
TRBV27	TRBJ1-1	TRBD1	medium-sized	TGTGCCAGCAGCCCATCCTGGACAGGGATGAACACTGAAGCTTTCTTT	CASSPSWTGMNTEAFF
TRBV3-1	TRBJ2-1	NA	many	TGTGCCAGCAGCCAATACGACTCGCTAGGTGAGCAGTTCTTC	CASSQYDSLGEQFF
TRBV5-6	TRBJ2-7	NA	few	TGTGCCAGCAGCGACCGGGACTCCTACGAGCAGTACTTC	CASSDRDSYEQYF
TRBV5-8	TRBJ1-1	NA	NA	TGTGCCAGCAACCGCATGTTAACTGAAGCTTTCTTT	CASNRMLTEAFF
TRBV4-1	TRBJ2-3	TRBD1	many	TGCGCCAGCAGCCGAAACCGGGACAGAGCCACAGATACGCAGTATTTT	CASSRNRDRATDTQYF
TRBV3-1	TRBJ2-3	TRBD2	few	TGTGCCTTCAGTTTTTTTCCTAGCGGGAGACGGGATCGCACAGATACGCAGTATTTT	CAFSFFPSGRRDRTDTQYF
TRBV20-1	TRBJ1-6	TRBD1	few	TGCAGTGCTAGAGGGACAGGGAGGGATAATTCACCCCTCCACTTT	CSARGTGRDNSPLHF
TRBV7-3	TRBJ2-3	TRBD2	NA	TGTGCCAGCAGCTTGAGGGCGGGAGTCTCGTCAGATACGCAGTATTTT	CASSLRAGVSSDTQYF
TRBV7-9	TRBJ1-4	NA	NA	TGTGCCAGCAGCTTGGGGACAGAAAAACTGTTTTTT	CASSLGTEKLFF
TRBV20-1	TRBJ2-3	TRBD2	many	TGCAGTGCTAGACCGGGACTAACATCAGATACGCAGTATTTT	CSARPGLTSDTQYF
TRBV7-8	TRBJ2-3	TRBD2	few	TGTGCCAGCAGCTTAGTGGGGACTATCCCAACGGGCACAGATACGCAGTATTTT	CASSLVGTIPTGTDTQYF
TRBV4-1	TRBJ1-2	NA	NA	TGCGCCAGCAGCCAAGATTTGGCGAACTATGGCTACACCTTC	CASSQDLANYGYTF
TRBV20-1	TRBJ2-5	NA	NA	TGCGACTCCAAGCCTCGGACCCTGGAAGAGACCCAGTACTTC	CDSKPRTLEETQYF
TRBV6-5	TRBJ2-7	NA	NA	TGTGCCAGCAGTTCGACGGGGACGAGCTACGAGCAGTACTTC	CASSSTGTSYEQYF
TRBV7-2	TRBJ2-5	TRBD1	many	TGTGCCAGCAGCCCACAACTGGACAGGCAAGAGACCCAGTACTTC	CASSPQLDRQETQYF
TRBV5-1	TRBJ1-1	NA	many	TGCGCCAGCAGCTTGGCCGAGGGGGGCACTGAAGCTTTCTTT	CASSLAEGGTEAFF